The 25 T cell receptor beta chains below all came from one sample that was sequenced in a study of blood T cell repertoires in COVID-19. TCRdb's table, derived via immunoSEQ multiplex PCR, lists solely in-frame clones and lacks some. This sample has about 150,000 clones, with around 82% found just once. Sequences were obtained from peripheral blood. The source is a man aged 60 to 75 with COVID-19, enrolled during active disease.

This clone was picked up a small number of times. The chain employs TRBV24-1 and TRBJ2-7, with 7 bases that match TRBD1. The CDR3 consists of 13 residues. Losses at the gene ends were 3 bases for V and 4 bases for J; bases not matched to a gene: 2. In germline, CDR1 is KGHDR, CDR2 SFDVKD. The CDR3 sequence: CATSDGTVYEQYF. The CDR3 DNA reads TGTGCCACCAGTGATGGGACAGTATACGAGCAGTACTTC.

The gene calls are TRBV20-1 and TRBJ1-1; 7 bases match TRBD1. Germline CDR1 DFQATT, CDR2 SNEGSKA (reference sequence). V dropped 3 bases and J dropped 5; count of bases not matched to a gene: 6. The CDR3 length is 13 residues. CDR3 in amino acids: CSASTGDATEAFF. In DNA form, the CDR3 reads TGCAGTGCTAGTACAGGGGATGCTACTGAAGCTTTCTTT.

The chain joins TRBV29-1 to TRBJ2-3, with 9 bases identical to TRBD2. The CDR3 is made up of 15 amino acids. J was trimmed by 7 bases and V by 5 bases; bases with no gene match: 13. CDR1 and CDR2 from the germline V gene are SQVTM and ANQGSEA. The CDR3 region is CSVPLLKRGVNTQYF. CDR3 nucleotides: TGCAGCGTTCCATTACTGAAGCGGGGGGTGAATACGCAGTATTTT.

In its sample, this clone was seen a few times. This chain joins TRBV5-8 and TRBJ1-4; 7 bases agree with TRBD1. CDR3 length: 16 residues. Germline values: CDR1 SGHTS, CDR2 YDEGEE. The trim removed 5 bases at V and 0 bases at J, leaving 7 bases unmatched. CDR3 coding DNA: TGTGCCAGCAGGCCAGGGGGGCCCTCAACTAATGAAAAACTGTTTTTT. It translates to CASRPGGPSTNEKLFF.

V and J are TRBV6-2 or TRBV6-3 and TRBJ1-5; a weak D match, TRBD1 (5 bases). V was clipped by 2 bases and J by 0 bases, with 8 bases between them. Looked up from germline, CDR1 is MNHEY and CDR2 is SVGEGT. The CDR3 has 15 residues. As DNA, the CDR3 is TGTGCCAGCAGTTACAACAGGATTAGCAATCAGCCCCAGCATTTT. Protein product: CASSYNRISNQPQHF.

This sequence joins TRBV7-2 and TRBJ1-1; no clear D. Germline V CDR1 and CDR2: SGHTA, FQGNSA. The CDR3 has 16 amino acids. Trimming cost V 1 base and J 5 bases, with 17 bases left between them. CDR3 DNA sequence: TGTGCCAGCAGCTTAGTGATGGCGGCCCCGGGGACTGAAGCTTTCTTT. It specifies CASSLVMAAPGTEAFF.

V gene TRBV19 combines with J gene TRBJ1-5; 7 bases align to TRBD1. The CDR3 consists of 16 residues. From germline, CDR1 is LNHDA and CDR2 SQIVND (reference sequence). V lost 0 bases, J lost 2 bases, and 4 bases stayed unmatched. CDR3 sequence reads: CASSIEGTGGNQPQHF. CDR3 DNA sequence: TGTGCCAGTAGTATAGAGGGCACAGGGGGCAATCAGCCCCAGCATTTT.

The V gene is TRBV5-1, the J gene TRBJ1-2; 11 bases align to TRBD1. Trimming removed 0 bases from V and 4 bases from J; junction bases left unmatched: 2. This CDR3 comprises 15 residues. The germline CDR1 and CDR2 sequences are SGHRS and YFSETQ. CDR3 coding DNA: TGCGCCAGCAGCTTGGGGGACAGGGGGACCTATGGCTACACCTTC. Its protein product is CASSLGDRGTYGYTF.

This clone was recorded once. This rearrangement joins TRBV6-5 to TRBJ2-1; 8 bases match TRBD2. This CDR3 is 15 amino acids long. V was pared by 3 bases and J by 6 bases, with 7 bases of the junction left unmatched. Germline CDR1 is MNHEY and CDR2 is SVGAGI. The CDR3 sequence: CASSYSGTRANEQFF. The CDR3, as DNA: TGTGCCAGCAGTTATTCCGGGACTAGGGCCAATGAGCAGTTCTTC.

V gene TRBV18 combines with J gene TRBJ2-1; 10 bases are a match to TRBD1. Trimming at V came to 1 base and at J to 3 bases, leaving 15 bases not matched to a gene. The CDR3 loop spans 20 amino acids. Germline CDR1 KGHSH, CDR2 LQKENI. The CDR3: CASSPRTPGQGNFDYNEQFF. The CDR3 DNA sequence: TGTGCCAGCTCACCACGAACCCCGGGACAGGGGAATTTTGACTACAATGAGCAGTTCTTC.

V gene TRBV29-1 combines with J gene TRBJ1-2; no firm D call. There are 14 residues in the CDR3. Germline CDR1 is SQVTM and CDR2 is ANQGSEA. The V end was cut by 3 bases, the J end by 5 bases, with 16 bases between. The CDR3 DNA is TGCAGCGTTGACATCGGCACCCGGGAGTATGGCTACACCTTC. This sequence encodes CSVDIGTREYGYTF.

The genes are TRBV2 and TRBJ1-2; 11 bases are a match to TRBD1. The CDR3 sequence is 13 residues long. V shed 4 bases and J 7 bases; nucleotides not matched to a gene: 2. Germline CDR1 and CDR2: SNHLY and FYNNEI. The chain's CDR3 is CASSGTGGVGYTF. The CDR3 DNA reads TGTGCCAGCAGTGGGACAGGGGGCGTTGGCTACACCTTC.

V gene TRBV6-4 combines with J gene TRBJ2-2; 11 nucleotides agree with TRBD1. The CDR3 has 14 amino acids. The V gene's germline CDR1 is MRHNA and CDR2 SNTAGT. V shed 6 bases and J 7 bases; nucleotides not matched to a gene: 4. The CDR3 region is CASSGQGAGGELFF. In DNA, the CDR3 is TGTGCCAGCAGCGGACAGGGGGCAGGCGGGGAGCTGTTTTTT.

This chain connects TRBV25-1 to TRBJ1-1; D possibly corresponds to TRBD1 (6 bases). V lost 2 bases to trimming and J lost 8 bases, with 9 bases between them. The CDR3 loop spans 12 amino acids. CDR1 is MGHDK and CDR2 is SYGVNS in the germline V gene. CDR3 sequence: CASSEGQLEAFF. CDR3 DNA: TGTGCCAGCAGTGAAGGACAGTTAGAAGCTTTCTTT.

The CDR3 sequence: CASSLMTGSYTF. The CDR3 region has the DNA TGTGCCAGCAGCTTAATGACAGGGAGCTACACCTTC. V is TRBV7-9 and J is TRBJ1-2, with 7 bases aligning to TRBD1. The germline V gene encodes CDR1 SEHNR and CDR2 FQNEAQ (reference sequence). V lost 2 bases, J lost 9 bases, and 3 bases stayed unmatched. This CDR3 spans 12 amino acids.

In DNA, the CDR3 is TGCGCCAGTATTAGCGCCAACACTGAAGCTTTCTTT. Protein: CASISANTEAFF. This rearrangement joins TRBV10-2 to TRBJ1-1; D gene unclear. The CDR3 has 12 amino acids. V lost 9 bases and J lost 2, with 10 bases in between. The germline CDR1 and CDR2 sequences are WSHSY and SAAADI.

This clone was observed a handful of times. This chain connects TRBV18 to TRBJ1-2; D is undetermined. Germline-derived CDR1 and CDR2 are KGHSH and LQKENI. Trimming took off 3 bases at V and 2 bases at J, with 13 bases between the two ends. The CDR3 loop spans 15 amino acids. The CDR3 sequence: CASSPSGAGNYGYTF. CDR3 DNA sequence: TGTGCCAGCTCACCGTCGGGAGCGGGGAACTATGGCTACACCTTC.

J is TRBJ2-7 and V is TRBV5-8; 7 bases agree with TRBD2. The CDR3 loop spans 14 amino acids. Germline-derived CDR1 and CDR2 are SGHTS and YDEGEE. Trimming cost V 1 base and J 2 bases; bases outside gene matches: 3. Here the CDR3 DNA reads TGTGCCAGCAGCTTGTGGGGAGGGACCTACGAGCAGTACTTC. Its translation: CASSLWGGTYEQYF.

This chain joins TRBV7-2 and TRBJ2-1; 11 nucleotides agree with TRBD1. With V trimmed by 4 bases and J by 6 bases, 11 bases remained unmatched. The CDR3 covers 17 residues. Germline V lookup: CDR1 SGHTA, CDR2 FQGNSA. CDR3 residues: CASSWVLAGTGGNEQFF. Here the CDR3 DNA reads TGTGCCAGCAGCTGGGTCCTTGCCGGGACAGGGGGCAATGAGCAGTTCTTC.

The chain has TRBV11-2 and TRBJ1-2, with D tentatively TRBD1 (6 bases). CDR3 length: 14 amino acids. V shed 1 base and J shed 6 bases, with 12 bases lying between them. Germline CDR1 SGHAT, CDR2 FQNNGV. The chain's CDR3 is CASSLAQGRNGYTF. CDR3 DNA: TGTGCCAGCAGCTTAGCTCAGGGGCGGAATGGCTACACCTTC.

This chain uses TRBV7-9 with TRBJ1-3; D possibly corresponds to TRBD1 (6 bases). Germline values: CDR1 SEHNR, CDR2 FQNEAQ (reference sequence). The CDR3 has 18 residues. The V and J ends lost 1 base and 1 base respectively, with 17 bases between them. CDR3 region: CASSLGDMGRSSGNTIYF. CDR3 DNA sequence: TGTGCCAGCAGCTTAGGGGACATGGGACGGTCATCTGGAAACACCATATATTTT.

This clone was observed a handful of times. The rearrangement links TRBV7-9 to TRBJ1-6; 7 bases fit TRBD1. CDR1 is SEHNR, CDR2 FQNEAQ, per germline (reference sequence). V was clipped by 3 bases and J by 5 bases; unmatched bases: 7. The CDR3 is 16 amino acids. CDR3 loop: CASSFPSRGDNSPLHF. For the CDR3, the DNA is TGTGCCAGCAGCTTCCCTAGCAGGGGGGATAATTCACCCCTCCACTTT.

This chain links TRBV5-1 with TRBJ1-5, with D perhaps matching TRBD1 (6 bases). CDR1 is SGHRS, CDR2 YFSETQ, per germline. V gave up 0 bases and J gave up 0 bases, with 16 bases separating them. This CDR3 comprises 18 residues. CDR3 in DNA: TGCGCCAGCAGCTTGGGCCCACAGGGACCTTCTAGCAATCAGCCCCAGCATTTT. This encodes CASSLGPQGPSSNQPQHF.

The CDR3 loop is CASSPRRTGATAFF. CDR3 coding DNA: TGTGCCAGCAGCCCGAGGCGGACAGGGGCTACGGCTTTCTTT. This chain connects TRBV7-2 to TRBJ1-1, with TRBD1 identical over 9 bases. The CDR3 length is 14 residues. Germline V gene data show CDR1 as SGHTA and CDR2 as FQGNSA. The trim removed 5 bases at V and 11 bases at J, leaving 12 bases unmatched.

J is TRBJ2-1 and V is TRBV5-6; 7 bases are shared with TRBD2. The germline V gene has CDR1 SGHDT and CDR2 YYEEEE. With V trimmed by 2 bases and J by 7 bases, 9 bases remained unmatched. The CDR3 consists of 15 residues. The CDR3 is CASSFGREAINEQFF. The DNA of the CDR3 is TGTGCCAGCAGCTTCGGCCGGGAGGCCATAAATGAGCAGTTCTTC.